These 4 T cell receptor beta chains came from one sample sequenced in a study of T cell repertoires in cytomegalovirus infection. No cognate antigen is known for these TCRs. TCRdb reanalysed the reads using MiXCR and keeps one entry per CDR3 protein. This table holds 600,000 to 700,000 distinct CDR3 sequences, roughly 33% found once. Specimen: cultured PBMCs, collected from culture after CMV antigen stimulation. The receptors shown here come from a human donor in good health (CMV status not recorded). Some clones in this sample may be carry-over from other donors' samples.

This clonotype was seen only a few times. This rearrangement joins TRBV12-3 or TRBV12-4 to TRBJ1-2; D may be TRBD1 (5 bases). The CDR3 extends over 13 amino acids. Trimming removed 7 bases at V and 8 bases at J, with 17 bases between. The CDR3 reads CASIRTGLGGYTF. CDR3 nucleotides: TGTGCCAGCATCCGAACAGGTTTGGGGGGCTACACCTTC.

The genes are TRBV28 and TRBJ1-5; D uncertain. V was shortened by 3 bases and J by 9 bases, with 9 bases between the two germline ends. Germline V CDR1 and CDR2: MDHEN, SYDVKM. CDR3 length: 12 residues. The DNA for the CDR3 is TGTGCCAGCAGTTTTTTTCTCAGGCCCCAGCATTTT. As protein: CASSFFLRPQHF. Filled out from reference TRBV28 and TRBJ1-5, the complete variable domain reads DVKVTQSSRYLVKRTGEKVFLECVQDMDHENMFWYRQDPGLGLRLIYFSYDVKMKEKGDIPEGYSVSREKKERFSLILESASTNQTSMYLCASSFFLRPQHFGDGTRLSIL.

This CDR3 is CASSILVSWRRRGTEAFF. CDR3 nucleotide sequence: TGTGCCAGTAGTATTCTAGTGTCGTGGCGACGAAGGGGGACTGAAGCTTTCTTT. This sequence joins TRBV19 and TRBJ1-1, with a possible D match to TRBD1 (6 bases). Germline lookup yields CDR1 LNHDA and CDR2 SQIVND (reference sequence). The CDR3 sequence is 18 residues long. The germline V and J ends were trimmed by 3 bases and 5 bases, with 25 bases remaining between them.

This clonotype was observed a few times. The chain is built from TRBV7-9 and TRBJ2-1; D not certain. The CDR3 has 13 amino acids. With 5 bases removed from V and 6 bases from J, the gap between germline ends came to 11 bases. Looked up from germline, CDR1 is SEHNR and CDR2 is FQNEAQ (reference sequence). CDR3 DNA: TGTGCCAGCAGCAACGTGGGTTCCAATGAGCAGTTCTTC. This sequence encodes CASSNVGSNEQFF.